This note documents a single T cell receptor (beta chain) sequence. The sample originates from a study of blood T cell repertoires in COVID-19. Study-level background: The United States, Italy and Spain were the sources of the acute and convalescent COVID-19 samples. PBMCs, B-cell-depleted T cells, or T cells were the source of the cDNA or gDNA that made up the material.

Data came from immunoSEQ multiplex PCR; TCRdb stores just in-frame clones and leaves some out. Among about 88,000 clones listed, over 90% were seen once. This receptor was identified in a man in his 60s with acute or convalescent COVID-19. Source material: peripheral blood.

CDR3 sequence reads: CASSQDGTLGLKLFF. CDR3 nucleotides: TGTGCCAGCAGCCAAGATGGCACCCTAGGCCTAAAGTTGTTCTTC. The chain links TRBV3-1 (or the pseudogene TRBV3-2) to TRBJ2-1; D is undetermined. V dropped 0 bases and J dropped 15 bases, with 21 bases sitting between them. From germline, CDR1 is LGHDT and CDR2 YNNKEL (reference sequence). The length of the CDR3 is 15 residues.